This record looks at one TCR beta chain sequence and its context. This sample was taken from a study of blood T cell repertoires in COVID-19. Germline-derived CDR1 and CDR2 are MGHRA and YSYEKL. CDR3 length: 14 amino acids. Trimming pared 4 bases from V and 7 bases from J, leaving 17 bases between. The assay was immunoSEQ multiplex PCR, and TCRdb's table has in-frame clones only and misses some. Found here are roughly 360,000 clones, 81% of them singletons; the top ten hold about 1%. The receptor was derived from a human donor with acute or convalescent COVID-19. The donor label of this sample is uncertain. The sample was peripheral blood. This rearrangement joins TRBV4-1 to TRBJ2-7; D gene ambiguous. This CDR3 reads CASSPSYSPGEQYF. CDR3 coding DNA: TGCGCCAGCAGCCCCAGCTACTCTCCCGGGGAGCAGTACTTC.